This T cell receptor (beta chain) originates from a study of blood T cell repertoires in COVID-19. Study-wide context: Collection of acute and convalescent COVID-19 samples took place in the United States, Italy and Spain. PBMCs, B-cell-depleted T cells, or T cells provided the cDNA or gDNA that made up the material.

V lost 5 bases and J lost 4; bases outside the gene matches: 5. The CDR3 has 14 amino acids. The germline V gene has CDR1 SGHTA and CDR2 FQGNSA. A single count supports this clone. The authors' processing: Estimates of nucleated cell counts were drawn from the amplification of reference gene primers. Assay used: immunoSEQ multiplex PCR; TCRdb lists only in-frame clones, some missing. That table supplies the V and J calls and clone size; D and trimming were determined from the DNA. The sample carries approximately 170,000 clones, 88% recorded once. The clonotype originates from a man aged 50-59 years who had recovered from COVID-19. The sample was peripheral blood. This chain connects TRBV7-2 to TRBJ2-1; the match to TRBD2 covers 7 bases. The CDR3 region is CASSPRGLYNEQFF. The CDR3 coding sequence is TGTGCCAGCAGCCCAAGGGGACTATACAATGAGCAGTTCTTC.